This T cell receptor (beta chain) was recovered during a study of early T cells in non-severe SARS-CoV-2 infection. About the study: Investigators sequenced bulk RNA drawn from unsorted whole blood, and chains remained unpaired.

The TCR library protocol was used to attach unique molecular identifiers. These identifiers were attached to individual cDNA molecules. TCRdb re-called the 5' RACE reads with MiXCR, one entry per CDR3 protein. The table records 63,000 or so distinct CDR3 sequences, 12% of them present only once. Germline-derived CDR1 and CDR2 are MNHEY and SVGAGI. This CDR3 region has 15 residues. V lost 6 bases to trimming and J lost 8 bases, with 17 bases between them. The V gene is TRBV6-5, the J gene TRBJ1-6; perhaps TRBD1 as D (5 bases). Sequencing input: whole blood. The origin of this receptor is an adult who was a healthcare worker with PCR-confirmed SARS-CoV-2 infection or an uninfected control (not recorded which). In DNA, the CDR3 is TGTGCCAGCAGCTCCACGTGGGGCGGATATTCACCCCTCCACTTT. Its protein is CASSSTWGGYSPLHF.